This is a list of T cell receptor beta chains from one sample in a study of cytomegalovirus exposure and HLA in healthy donors. The repertoire was sequenced with immunoSEQ multiplex PCR; TCRdb's copy has only in-frame clones and lacks some. This sample has about 140,000 clones, with more than 7.5% found just once. The sequenced sample consisted of PBMCs. The receptors shown here come from a man aged 45 to 65 in good health and CMV-seronegative. Both conserved end residues are part of each CDR3. A D gene is named only where the DNA matches it firmly. The size entry is marked missing in some rows and otherwise reads once, few, many or a size class.

j_call v_call clone_size d_call cdr3_aa cdr3_nt
TRBJ2-3 TRBV6-4 few NA CASSDRGSTDTQYF TGTGCCAGCAGTGACAGGGGTAGCACAGATACGCAGTATTTT
TRBJ2-5 TRBV4-1 NA TRBD2 CASSQGTSGAQETQYF TGCGCCAGCAGCCAAGGTACTAGCGGAGCCCAAGAGACCCAGTACTTC
TRBJ2-3 TRBV4-1 NA TRBD2 CASSQLAGGGSTDTQYF TGCGCCAGCAGCCAGTTAGCGGGGGGGGGAAGCACAGATACGCAGTATTTT
TRBJ2-1 TRBV2 few TRBD2 CASRRLAGGPGNEQFF TGTGCCAGCAGAAGACTAGCGGGAGGGCCAGGGAATGAGCAGTTCTTC
TRBJ2-1 TRBV7-3 NA TRBD1 CASSLYHGTGLHNEQFF TGTGCCAGCAGCTTATATCACGGGACAGGGCTTCACAATGAGCAGTTCTTC
TRBJ1-5 TRBV4-1 NA NA CASSQQYARVQPQHF TGCGCCAGCAGCCAACAATACGCCAGGGTTCAGCCCCAGCATTTT
TRBJ2-2 TRBV7-6 few TRBD2 CASSQPGLANGELFF TGTGCCAGCAGCCAACCGGGACTAGCGAACGGGGAGCTGTTTTTT
TRBJ2-7 TRBV28 few TRBD1 CASSPPGIQGIHEQYF TGTGCCAGCAGCCCACCTGGGATACAGGGGATCCACGAGCAGTACTTC
TRBJ2-1 TRBV11-2 NA TRBD2 CASSPGLAENEQFF TGTGCCAGCAGCCCGGGACTAGCGGAAAATGAGCAGTTCTTC
TRBJ2-3 TRBV19 NA TRBD2 CASSITSGRADTQYF TGTGCCAGTAGTATAACTAGCGGGAGGGCAGATACGCAGTATTTT
TRBJ2-3 TRBV6-4 few TRBD2 CASSQSGGATDTQYF TGTGCCAGCAGTCAAAGCGGGGGGGCCACAGATACGCAGTATTTT
TRBJ2-3 TRBV2 NA TRBD2 CASIAGGADTQYF TGTGCCAGCATAGCGGGGGGGGCAGATACGCAGTATTTT
TRBJ1-1 TRBV11-2 few TRBD1 CASIMDRDTEAFF TGTGCCAGCATCATGGACAGGGACACTGAAGCTTTCTTT
TRBJ1-2 TRBV7-2 few TRBD1 CASSPWTGSTNYGYTF TGTGCCAGCAGCCCATGGACAGGAAGCACTAACTATGGCTACACCTTC
TRBJ2-2 TRBV7-6 NA NA CASSLAIRGSYTGELFF TGTGCCAGCAGCTTAGCGATAAGGGGTAGCTACACCGGGGAGCTGTTTTTT
TRBJ1-2 TRBV7-2 NA NA CASSQGRDGILYGYTF TGTGCCAGCAGCCAGGGGAGGGACGGGATCCTTTATGGCTACACCTTC
TRBJ1-1 TRBV10-1 NA TRBD1 CASSETTGGTEAFF TGCGCCAGCAGTGAGACTACAGGGGGCACTGAAGCTTTCTTT
TRBJ2-1 TRBV15 few TRBD2 CATSRDPSSGYNEQFF TGTGCCACCAGCAGAGATCCTAGTAGCGGGTACAATGAGCAGTTCTTC
TRBJ2-3 TRBV5-1 NA NA CASSNSDGTDTQYF TGCGCCAGCAGCAATAGCGACGGCACAGATACGCAGTATTTT
TRBJ2-6 TRBV19 NA NA CASSIGDRSGANVLTF TGTGCCAGTAGTATAGGAGACAGGTCTGGGGCCAACGTCCTGACTTTC
TRBJ1-3 TRBV30 NA NA CAWMREGNTIYF TGTGCCTGGATGCGTGAAGGAAACACCATATATTTT
TRBJ2-3 TRBV7-9 many NA CASSLYRADTQYF TGTGCCAGCAGCTTATACCGGGCAGATACGCAGTATTTT
TRBJ1-1 TRBV5-4 NA NA CASSLTGDTEAFF TGTGCCAGCAGCTTGACGGGGGACACTGAAGCTTTCTTT
TRBJ2-2 TRBV5-4 NA TRBD2 CASSPGLAGGPYGELFF TGTGCCAGCAGTCCTGGACTAGCGGGAGGACCCTACGGGGAGCTGTTTTTT
TRBJ1-1 TRBV6-5 few TRBD1 CASSSTWRTGVSEAFF TGTGCCAGCAGTTCTACTTGGAGGACAGGGGTATCAGAAGCTTTCTTT
TRBJ2-5 TRBV19 NA TRBD2 CASSTMAERGETQYF TGTGCCAGTAGTACCATGGCTGAGCGGGGAGAGACCCAGTACTTC
TRBJ2-3 TRBV19 NA TRBD1 CASSGQGRTDTQYF TGTGCCAGTAGCGGACAGGGGCGCACAGATACGCAGTATTTT
TRBJ2-5 TRBV5-6 NA TRBD2 CASRILSGRGVQETQYF TGTGCCAGCCGGATCCTTAGCGGGAGAGGGGTCCAAGAGACCCAGTACTTC
TRBJ2-7 TRBV30 few NA CAWSVRGGQYF TGTGCCTGGAGTGTCCGGGGAGGGCAGTACTTC
TRBJ2-1 TRBV7-9 NA TRBD2 CASSLTSGGHNEQFF TGTGCCAGCAGCTTGACTAGCGGGGGGCACAATGAGCAGTTCTTC
TRBJ2-7 TRBV5-3 few TRBD2 CARSFSGGRVYEQYF TGTGCCAGAAGTTTTAGCGGGGGAAGAGTCTACGAGCAGTACTTC
TRBJ2-1 TRBV11-3 NA TRBD1 CASSRGQGVNNEQFF TGTGCCAGCAGCCGGGGACAGGGGGTGAACAATGAGCAGTTCTTC
TRBJ2-7 TRBV6-5 NA NA CASSYSDRNYEQYF TGTGCCAGCAGTTACTCAGACAGAAACTACGAGCAGTACTTC
TRBJ2-7 TRBV7-6 NA NA CASSPRLGGREIDEQYF TGTGCCAGCAGCCCGCGTCTCGGGGGGCGGGAGATCGACGAGCAGTACTTC
TRBJ1-5 TRBV6-1 few NA CASGREEYQPQHF TGTGCCAGCGGACGGGAAGAGTACCAGCCCCAGCATTTT
TRBJ2-5 TRBV2 few TRBD2 CASSLGGKGREETQYF TGTGCCAGCAGTTTGGGTGGTAAGGGGAGGGAAGAGACCCAGTACTTC
TRBJ1-4 TRBV4-1 few NA CASSQVGGTTNEKLFF TGCGCCAGCAGCCAAGTCGGGGGTACAACTAATGAAAAACTGTTTTTT
TRBJ2-3 TRBV4-1 few NA CASSQEGRTDTQYF TGCGCCAGCAGCCAGGAGGGCCGGACAGATACGCAGTATTTT
TRBJ2-7 TRBV28 NA NA CASSPPRWYEQYF TGTGCCAGCAGTCCCCCCCGGTGGTACGAGCAGTACTTC
TRBJ2-1 TRBV19 few NA CASRARDNEQFF TGTGCCAGTAGAGCCAGGGACAATGAGCAGTTCTTC
TRBJ2-2 TRBV12-5 NA TRBD1 CASGQGTGNTGELFF TGTGCTAGTGGTCAAGGGACAGGCAACACCGGGGAGCTGTTTTTT
TRBJ1-1 TRBV5-1 few NA CASSSFGQTEAFF TGCGCCAGCAGCTCCTTTGGACAGACTGAAGCTTTCTTT
TRBJ2-2 TRBV7-3 few TRBD2 CASSFSGGATGELFF TGTGCCAGCAGCTTTAGCGGGGGCGCCACCGGGGAGCTGTTTTTT
TRBJ1-5 TRBV15 few TRBD1 CATSREGTGGSTVSNQPQHF TGTGCCACCAGCAGAGAAGGGACAGGGGGGTCTACGGTCAGCAATCAGCCCCAGCATTTT
TRBJ1-4 TRBV28 few NA CASSIAGGSNEKLFF TGTGCCAGCAGCATAGCGGGGGGCTCTAATGAAAAACTGTTTTTT
TRBJ2-1 TRBV7-3 NA NA CASSYSGPDYNEQFF TGTGCCAGCAGCTATAGCGGACCAGACTACAATGAGCAGTTCTTC